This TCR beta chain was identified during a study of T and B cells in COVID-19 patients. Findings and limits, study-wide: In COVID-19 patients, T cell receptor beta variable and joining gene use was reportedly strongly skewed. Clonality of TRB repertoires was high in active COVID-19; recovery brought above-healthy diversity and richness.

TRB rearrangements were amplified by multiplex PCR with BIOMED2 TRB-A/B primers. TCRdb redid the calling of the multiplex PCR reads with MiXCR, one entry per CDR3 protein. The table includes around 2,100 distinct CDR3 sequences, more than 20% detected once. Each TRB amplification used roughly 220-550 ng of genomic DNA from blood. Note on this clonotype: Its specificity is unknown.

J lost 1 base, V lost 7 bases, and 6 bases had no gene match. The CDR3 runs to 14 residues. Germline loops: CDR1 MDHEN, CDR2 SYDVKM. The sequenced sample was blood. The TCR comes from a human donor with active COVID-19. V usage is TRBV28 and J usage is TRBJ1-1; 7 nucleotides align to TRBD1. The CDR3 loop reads CASIRGGPNTEAFF. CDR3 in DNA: TGTGCCAGCATCAGGGGGGGCCCGAACACTGAAGCTTTCTTT.